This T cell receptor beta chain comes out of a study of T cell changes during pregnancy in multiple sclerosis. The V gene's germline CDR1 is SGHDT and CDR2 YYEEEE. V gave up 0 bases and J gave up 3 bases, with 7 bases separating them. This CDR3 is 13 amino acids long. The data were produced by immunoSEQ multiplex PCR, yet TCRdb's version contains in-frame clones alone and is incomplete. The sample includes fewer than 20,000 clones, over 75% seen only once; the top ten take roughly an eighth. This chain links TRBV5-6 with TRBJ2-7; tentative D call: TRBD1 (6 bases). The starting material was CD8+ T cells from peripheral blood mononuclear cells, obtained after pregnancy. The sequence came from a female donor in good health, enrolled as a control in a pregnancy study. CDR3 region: CASSLVRGYEQYF. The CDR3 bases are TGTGCCAGCAGCTTGGTCAGGGGCTACGAGCAGTACTTC.